The sequence of this T cell receptor (beta chain) was determined in a study of blood T cell repertoires in COVID-19. For the study at large: The United States, Italy and Spain supplied acute and convalescent COVID-19 samples. Sources were T cells, B-cell-depleted T cells, or PBMCs; the material itself was cDNA or gDNA.

The CDR3 sequence is 12 residues long. V gave up 5 bases and J gave up 7 bases, with 9 bases separating them. Germline assignment: CDR1 SEHNR and CDR2 FQNEAQ (reference sequence). Authors' processing steps: Reference gene primer amplification yielded estimated nucleated cell counts. Libraries were prepared by immunoSEQ multiplex PCR; TCRdb keeps only in-frame clonotypes and omits some of them. V and J calls plus clone size are reproduced from that table; the DNA served to infer D and trimming. The table lists tens of thousands of clones, about 92% of them singletons. Seattle researchers signed up patients amid active infection and tracked them longitudinally.

The receptor comes from a man aged 18 to 35 with COVID-19, enrolled during active disease. Sequenced input: peripheral blood. The chain links TRBV7-9 to TRBJ2-1; D might be TRBD2 (5 bases). The CDR3 loop is CASSPDWNEQFF. Here the CDR3 DNA reads TGTGCCAGCAGCCCGGACTGGAATGAGCAGTTCTTC.